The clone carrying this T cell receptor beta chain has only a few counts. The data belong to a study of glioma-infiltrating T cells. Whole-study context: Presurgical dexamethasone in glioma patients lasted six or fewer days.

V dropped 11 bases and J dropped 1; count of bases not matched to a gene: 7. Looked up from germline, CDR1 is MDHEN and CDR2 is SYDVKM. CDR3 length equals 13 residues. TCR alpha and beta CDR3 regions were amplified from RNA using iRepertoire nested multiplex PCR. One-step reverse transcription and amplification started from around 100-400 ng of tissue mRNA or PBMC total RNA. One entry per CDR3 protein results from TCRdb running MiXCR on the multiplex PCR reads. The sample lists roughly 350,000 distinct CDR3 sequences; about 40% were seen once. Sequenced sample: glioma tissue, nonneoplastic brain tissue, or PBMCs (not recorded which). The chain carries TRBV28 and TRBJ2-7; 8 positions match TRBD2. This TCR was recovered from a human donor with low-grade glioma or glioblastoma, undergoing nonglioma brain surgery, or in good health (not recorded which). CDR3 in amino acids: CAGSSGLSYEQYF. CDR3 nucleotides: TGTGCCGGTTCTAGCGGGCTGTCCTACGAGCAGTACTTC.